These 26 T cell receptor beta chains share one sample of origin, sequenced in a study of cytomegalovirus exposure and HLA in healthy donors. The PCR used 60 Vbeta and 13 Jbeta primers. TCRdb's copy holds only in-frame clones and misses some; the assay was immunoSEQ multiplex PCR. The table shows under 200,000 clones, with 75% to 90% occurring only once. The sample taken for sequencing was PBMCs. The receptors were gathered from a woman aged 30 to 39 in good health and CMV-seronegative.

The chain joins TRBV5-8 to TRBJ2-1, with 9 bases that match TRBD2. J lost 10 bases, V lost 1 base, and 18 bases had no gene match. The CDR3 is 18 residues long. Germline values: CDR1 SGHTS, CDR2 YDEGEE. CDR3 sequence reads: CASSLSDGWGGLAPEQFF. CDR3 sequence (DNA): TGTGCCAGCAGCTTGAGCGATGGGTGGGGGGGACTAGCCCCCGAGCAGTTCTTC.

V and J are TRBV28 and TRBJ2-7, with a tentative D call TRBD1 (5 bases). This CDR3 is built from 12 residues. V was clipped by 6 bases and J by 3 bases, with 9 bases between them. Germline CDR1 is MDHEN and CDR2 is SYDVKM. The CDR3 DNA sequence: TGTGCCAGCAGAGGGGTGATCTACGAGCAGTACTTC. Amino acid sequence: CASRGVIYEQYF.

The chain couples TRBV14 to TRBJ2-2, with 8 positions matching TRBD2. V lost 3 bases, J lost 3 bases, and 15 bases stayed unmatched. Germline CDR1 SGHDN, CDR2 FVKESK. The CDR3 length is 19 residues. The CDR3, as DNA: TGTGCCAGCAGCCAGTTCCCCGGGCGGGGGGCGAAGTACACCGGGGAGCTGTTTTTT. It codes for CASSQFPGRGAKYTGELFF. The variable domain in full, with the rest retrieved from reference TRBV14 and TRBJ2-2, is EAGVTQFPSHSVIEKGQTVTLRCDPISGHDNLYWYRRVMGKEIKFLLHFVKESKQDESGMPNNRFLAERTGGTYSTLKVQPAELEDSGVYFCASSQFPGRGAKYTGELFFGEGSRLTVL.

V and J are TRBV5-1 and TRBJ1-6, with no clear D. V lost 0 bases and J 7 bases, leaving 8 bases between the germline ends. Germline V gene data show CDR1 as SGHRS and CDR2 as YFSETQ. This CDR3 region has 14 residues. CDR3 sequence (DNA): TGCGCCAGCAGCTTGGAACAGCCGAATTCACCCCTCCACTTT. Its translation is CASSLEQPNSPLHF.

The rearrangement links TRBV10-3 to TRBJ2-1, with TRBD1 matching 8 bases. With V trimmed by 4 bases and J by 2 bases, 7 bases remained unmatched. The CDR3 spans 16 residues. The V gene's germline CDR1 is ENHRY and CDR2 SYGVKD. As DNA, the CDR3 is TGTGCCATCAGTGCCCCGGACAGGGAGACCTACAATGAGCAGTTCTTC. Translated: CAISAPDRETYNEQFF.

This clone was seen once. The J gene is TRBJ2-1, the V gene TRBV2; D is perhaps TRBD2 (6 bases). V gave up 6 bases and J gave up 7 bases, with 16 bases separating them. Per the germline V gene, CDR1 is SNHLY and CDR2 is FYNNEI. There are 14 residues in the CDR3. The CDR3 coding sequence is TGTGCCAGCAGGGAGGGGATAATAGGAAATGAGCAGTTCTTC. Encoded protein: CASREGIIGNEQFF.

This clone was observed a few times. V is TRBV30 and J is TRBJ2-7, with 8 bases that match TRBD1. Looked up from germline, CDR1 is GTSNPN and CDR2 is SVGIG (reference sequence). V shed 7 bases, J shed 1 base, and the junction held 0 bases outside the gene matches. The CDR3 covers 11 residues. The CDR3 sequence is CAYRGSYEQYF. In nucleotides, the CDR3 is TGTGCCTACAGGGGGTCCTACGAGCAGTACTTC.

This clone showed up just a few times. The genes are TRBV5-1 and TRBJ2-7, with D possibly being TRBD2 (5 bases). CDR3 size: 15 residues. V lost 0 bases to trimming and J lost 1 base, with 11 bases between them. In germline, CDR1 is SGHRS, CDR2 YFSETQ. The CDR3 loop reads CASSLDGEISYEQYF. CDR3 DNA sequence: TGCGCCAGCAGCTTGGACGGGGAGATATCCTACGAGCAGTACTTC.

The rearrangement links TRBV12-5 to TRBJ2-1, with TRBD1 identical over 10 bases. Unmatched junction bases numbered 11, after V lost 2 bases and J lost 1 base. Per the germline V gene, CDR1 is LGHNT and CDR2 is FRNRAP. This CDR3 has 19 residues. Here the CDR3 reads CASGLTWTGGARSYNEQFF. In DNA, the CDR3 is TGTGCTAGTGGTTTGACTTGGACAGGGGGTGCTCGGTCCTACAATGAGCAGTTCTTC.

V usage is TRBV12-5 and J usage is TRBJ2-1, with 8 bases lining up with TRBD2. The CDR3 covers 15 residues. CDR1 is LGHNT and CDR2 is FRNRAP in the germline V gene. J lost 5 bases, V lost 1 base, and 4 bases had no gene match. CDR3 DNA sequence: TGTGCTAGTGGTTTGGATGGTAGCGGGAACAATGAGCAGTTCTTC. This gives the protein CASGLDGSGNNEQFF. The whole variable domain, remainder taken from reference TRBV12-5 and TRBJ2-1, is DARVTQTPRHKVTEMGQEVTMRCQPILGHNTVFWYRQTMMQGLELLAYFRNRAPLDDSGMPKDRFSAEMPDATLATLKIQPSEPRDSAVYFCASGLDGSGNNEQFFGPGTRLTVL.

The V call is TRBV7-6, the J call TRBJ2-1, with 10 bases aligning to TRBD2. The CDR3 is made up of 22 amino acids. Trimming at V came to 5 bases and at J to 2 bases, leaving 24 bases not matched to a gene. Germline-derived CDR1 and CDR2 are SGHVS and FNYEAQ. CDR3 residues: CASSNPSGGLAIQSGAYNEQFF. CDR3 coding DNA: TGTGCCAGCAGCAACCCTTCGGGGGGACTAGCGATCCAGTCGGGTGCCTACAATGAGCAGTTCTTC.

CDR3 loop: CAWRYRGPDTQYF. The CDR3 DNA reads TGTGCCTGGAGGTACAGGGGGCCGGATACGCAGTATTTT. This chain connects TRBV30 to TRBJ2-3; 9 bases are shared with TRBD1. The CDR3 is 13 amino acids. With V trimmed by 3 bases and J by 6 bases, 4 bases remained unmatched. Per the germline V gene, CDR1 is GTSNPN and CDR2 is SVGIG (reference sequence).

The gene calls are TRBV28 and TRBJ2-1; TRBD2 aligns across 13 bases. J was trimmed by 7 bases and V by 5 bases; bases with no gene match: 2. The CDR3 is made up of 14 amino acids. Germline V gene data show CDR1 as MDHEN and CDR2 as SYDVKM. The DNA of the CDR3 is TGTGCCAGCAGTATGACTAGCGGGAGGAATGAGCAGTTCTTC. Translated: CASSMTSGRNEQFF.

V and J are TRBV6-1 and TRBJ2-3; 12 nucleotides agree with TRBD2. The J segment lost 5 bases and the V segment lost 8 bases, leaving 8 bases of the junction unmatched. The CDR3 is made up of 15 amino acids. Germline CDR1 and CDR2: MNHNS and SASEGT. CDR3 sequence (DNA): TGTGCCAGCCTCCTAGCGGGGGGGCGGGGAGATACGCAGTATTTT. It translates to CASLLAGGRGDTQYF.

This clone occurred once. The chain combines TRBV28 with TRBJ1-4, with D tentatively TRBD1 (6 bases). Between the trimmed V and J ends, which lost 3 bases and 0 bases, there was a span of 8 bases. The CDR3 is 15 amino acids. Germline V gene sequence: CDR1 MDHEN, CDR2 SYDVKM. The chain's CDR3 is CASSFTGSTNEKLFF. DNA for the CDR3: TGTGCCAGCAGTTTTACAGGGTCAACTAATGAAAAACTGTTTTTT.

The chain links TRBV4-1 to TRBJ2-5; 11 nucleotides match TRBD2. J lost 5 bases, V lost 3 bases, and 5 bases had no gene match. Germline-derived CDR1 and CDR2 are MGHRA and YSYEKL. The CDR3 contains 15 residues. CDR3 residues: CASSHRLAGYETQYF. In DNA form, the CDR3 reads TGCGCCAGCAGCCACCGACTAGCGGGATATGAGACCCAGTACTTC.

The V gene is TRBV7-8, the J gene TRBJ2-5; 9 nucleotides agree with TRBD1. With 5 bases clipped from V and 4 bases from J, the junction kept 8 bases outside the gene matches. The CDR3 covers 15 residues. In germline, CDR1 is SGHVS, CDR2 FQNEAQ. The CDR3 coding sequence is TGTGCCAGCAGCGACGGGACAGGGATACGAGAGACCCAGTACTTC. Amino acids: CASSDGTGIRETQYF.

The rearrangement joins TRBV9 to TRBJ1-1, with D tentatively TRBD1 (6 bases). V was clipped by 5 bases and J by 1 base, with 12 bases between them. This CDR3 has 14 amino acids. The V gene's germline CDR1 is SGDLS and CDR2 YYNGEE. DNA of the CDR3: TGTGCCAGCAGTCGGACAGCACAGAACACTGAAGCTTTCTTT. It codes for CASSRTAQNTEAFF. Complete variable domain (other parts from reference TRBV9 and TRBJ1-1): DSGVTQTPKHLITATGQRVTLRCSPRSGDLSVYWYQQSLDQGLQFLIQYYNGEERAKGNILERFSAQQFPDLHSELNLSSLELGDSALYFCASSRTAQNTEAFFGQGTRLTVV.

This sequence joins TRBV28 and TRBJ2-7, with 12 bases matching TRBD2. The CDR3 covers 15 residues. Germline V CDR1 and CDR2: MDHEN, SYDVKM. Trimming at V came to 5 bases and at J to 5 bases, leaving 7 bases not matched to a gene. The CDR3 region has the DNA TGTGCCAGCAGTCACCGACTAGCGGGAGTCGACGAGCAGTACTTC. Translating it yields CASSHRLAGVDEQYF. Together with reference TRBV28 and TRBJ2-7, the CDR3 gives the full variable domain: DVKVTQSSRYLVKRTGEKVFLECVQDMDHENMFWYRQDPGLGLRLIYFSYDVKMKEKGDIPEGYSVSREKKERFSLILESASTNQTSMYLCASSHRLAGVDEQYFGPGTRLTVT.

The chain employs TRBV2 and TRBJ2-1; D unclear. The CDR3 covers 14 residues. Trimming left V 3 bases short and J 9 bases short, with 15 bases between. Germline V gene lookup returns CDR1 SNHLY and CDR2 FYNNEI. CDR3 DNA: TGTGCCAGCAGTGAGGATAGCCCGACTGGTGAGCAGTTCTTC. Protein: CASSEDSPTGEQFF.

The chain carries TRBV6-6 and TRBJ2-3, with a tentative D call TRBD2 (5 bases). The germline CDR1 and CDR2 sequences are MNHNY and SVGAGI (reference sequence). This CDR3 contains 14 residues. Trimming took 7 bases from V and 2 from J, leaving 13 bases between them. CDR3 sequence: CASIDWEHTDTQYF. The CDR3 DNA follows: TGTGCCAGCATCGATTGGGAGCACACAGATACGCAGTATTTT.

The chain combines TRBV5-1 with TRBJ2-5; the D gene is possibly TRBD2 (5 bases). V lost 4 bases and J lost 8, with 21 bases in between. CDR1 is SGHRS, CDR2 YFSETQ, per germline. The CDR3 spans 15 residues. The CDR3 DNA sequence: TGCGCCAGCAGCGCGGATGGGCAGACCCCTAGCACCCAGTACTTC. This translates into CASSADGQTPSTQYF.

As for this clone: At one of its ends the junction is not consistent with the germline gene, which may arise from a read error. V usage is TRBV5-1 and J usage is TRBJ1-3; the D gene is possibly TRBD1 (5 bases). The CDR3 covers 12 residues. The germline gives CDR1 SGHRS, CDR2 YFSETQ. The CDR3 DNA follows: TGCGTCAGCGGGGGGTCCGGAAACACCATATATTTT. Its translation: CVSGGSGNTIYF.

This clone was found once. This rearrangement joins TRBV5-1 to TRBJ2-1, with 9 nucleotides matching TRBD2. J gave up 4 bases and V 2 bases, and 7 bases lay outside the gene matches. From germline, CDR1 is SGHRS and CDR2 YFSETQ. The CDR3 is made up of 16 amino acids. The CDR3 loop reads CASSFGISGGYNEQFF. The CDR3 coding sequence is TGCGCCAGCAGCTTTGGGATCAGCGGGGGGTACAATGAGCAGTTCTTC.

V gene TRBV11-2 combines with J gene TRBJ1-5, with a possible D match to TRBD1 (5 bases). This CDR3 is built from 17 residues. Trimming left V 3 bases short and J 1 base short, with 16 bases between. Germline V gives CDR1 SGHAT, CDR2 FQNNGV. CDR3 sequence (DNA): TGTGCCAGCAGCTTGGGTCGGGGGGGTTGGAGCAATCAGCCCCAGCATTTT. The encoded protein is CASSLGRGGWSNQPQHF.

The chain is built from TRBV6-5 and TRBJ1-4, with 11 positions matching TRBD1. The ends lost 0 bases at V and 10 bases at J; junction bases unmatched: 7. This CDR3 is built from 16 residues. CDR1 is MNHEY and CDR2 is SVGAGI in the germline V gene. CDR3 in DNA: TGTGCCAGCAGTTACTCGCCGGACAGGGGGCTTGGAAAACTGTTTTTT. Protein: CASSYSPDRGLGKLFF.